This T cell receptor beta chain was sequenced for a study of T cell responses to AZD1222 COVID-19 vaccine. Across the whole study: Whether given at about 4 or about 12 weeks, second doses were pooled.

The CDR3 spans 16 residues. V dropped 5 bases and J dropped 0 bases, with 13 bases sitting between them. The germline CDR1 and CDR2 sequences are LNHNV and YYDKDF (reference sequence). Notes on the study in general: Among vaccine-associated CD4 TCRs, coverage spanned spike, with dominance at 160-218 and 743-854.

To note about this clone: Its antigen is as yet unknown.

Sequenced by immunoSEQ multiplex PCR; TCRdb stores in-frame clones only, minus some. Found here are around 140,000 clones, more than 90% of them singletons; the top ten hold 4% to 5.5%. This receptor was taken from an adult in good health. Sequenced here: peripheral blood, sampled on day 0 of AZD1222 vaccination. The chain is built from TRBV15 and TRBJ1-4, with TRBD1 as a possible D gene (5 bases). CDR3 region: CATSADPGATNEKLFF. The CDR3 DNA sequence: TGTGCCACCAGCGCGGATCCGGGGGCAACTAATGAAAAACTGTTTTTT.